The 20 T cell receptor beta chains given below trace back to one sample, sequenced in a study of breast tumors, draining lymph nodes, adjacent tissues. TCRdb independently ran MiXCR on the multiplex PCR reads; one entry per CDR3 protein. The data show 100,000 to 150,000 distinct CDR3 sequences, 20% seen once. The lymph nodes were axillary draining lymph nodes from breast cancer patients. Sequences were obtained from axillary lymph node tissue. The receptors come from a female donor with breast cancer. Some clones in this sample may be carry-over from other donors' samples.

Regarding this clonotype: A much larger clone lies one base from this, so it may be a read error. J is TRBJ2-7 and V is TRBV15; no clear D. The germline CDR1 and CDR2 sequences are LNHNV and YYDKDF (reference sequence). V lost 1 base to trimming and J lost 5 bases, with 15 bases between them. This CDR3 comprises 15 residues. Here the CDR3 DNA reads TGTGCCACCAGCAGAGTAAAGGGCAGTAGGCACGAGCAGTACTTC. It codes for CATSRVKGSRHEQYF.

For this clonotype: A clone one base away is much larger, so this may be a read error. The CDR3 spells CASSQDRRYEQYF. Written as DNA, the CDR3 is TGTGCCAGCAGCCAGGACAGGCGCTACGAGCAGTACTTC. The rearrangement joins TRBV3-1 to TRBJ2-7, with 7 bases fitting TRBD1. With V trimmed by 3 bases and J by 3 bases, 2 bases remained unmatched. Germline values: CDR1 LGHDT, CDR2 YNNKEL (reference sequence). The CDR3 is 13 residues long.

The rearrangement uses TRBV3-1 and TRBJ2-3; D may be TRBD2 (6 bases). This CDR3 is built from 18 residues. Germline V lookup: CDR1 LGHDT, CDR2 YNNKEL (reference sequence). The V gene lost 4 bases and the J gene lost 0 bases, with 20 bases spanning the gap. In nucleotides, the CDR3 is TGTGCCAGCAGCCTAAGTTGGGTGGAGGGTCTTAGCACAGATACGCAGTATTTT. Translation gives CASSLSWVEGLSTDTQYF.

V is TRBV5-4 and J is TRBJ2-7, with D uncertain. The CDR3 is 13 residues long. Trimming shortened V by 4 bases and J by 5 bases, and 13 bases separated the two germline ends. Looked up from germline, CDR1 is SGHNT and CDR2 is YYREEE (reference sequence). The CDR3 here is CASSLLGRDEQYF. The CDR3 DNA reads as TGTGCCAGCAGCCTCCTGGGTAGGGACGAGCAGTACTTC. The full variable domain, with the rest looked up from reference TRBV5-4 and TRBJ2-7, is ETGVTQSPTHLIKTRGQQVTLRCSSQSGHNTVSWYQQALGQGPQFIFQYYREEENGRGNFPPRFSGLQFPNYSSELNVNALELDDSALYLCASSLLGRDEQYFGPGTRLTVT.

The sample holds many counts of this clonotype. J is TRBJ2-3 and V is TRBV20-1, with 8 positions matching TRBD2. V lost 6 bases to trimming and J lost 6 bases; unmatched junction nucleotides: 17. Germline assignment: CDR1 DFQATT and CDR2 SNEGSKA (reference sequence). This CDR3 spans 16 amino acids. DNA of the CDR3: TGCAGTGCCCCCCGGGAGGGGGGGGGGCCTTTCGATACGCAGTATTTT. Amino acid sequence: CSAPREGGGPFDTQYF.

Regarding this clonotype: A read error may be the cause here, since a much bigger clone is one base away. The V and J genes are TRBV24-1 and TRBJ2-7; TRBD1 matches at 10 bases. The CDR3 spans 16 residues. Germline V gene lookup returns CDR1 KGHDR and CDR2 SFDVKD. The CDR3 DNA is TGTGCCATCAGTGAACTCCCGGGACAGGGGCCTTACGAGCAGTACTTC. It is translated as CAISELPGQGPYEQYF.

The chain recombines TRBV3-1 with TRBJ1-3; a possible D gene is TRBD1 (6 bases). Trimming shortened V by 1 base and J by 4 bases, and 17 bases separated the two germline ends. In germline, CDR1 is LGHDT, CDR2 YNNKEL (reference sequence). The CDR3 contains 17 residues. The CDR3 here is CASSQGYGQPGGNTIYF. The CDR3 DNA sequence: TGTGCCAGCAGCCAAGGATACGGACAGCCCGGAGGAAACACCATATATTTT.

There are many counts of this clonotype. The chain uses TRBV6-6 and TRBJ1-6, with unresolved D. Germline V gene sequence: CDR1 MNHNY, CDR2 SVGAGI (reference sequence). The ends were cut back, 6 bases at V and 8 bases at J, with 14 bases in the middle. The CDR3 has 14 residues. This CDR3 reads CASRHPKGDSPLHF. The CDR3 nucleotides are TGTGCCAGCAGGCACCCCAAGGGTGATTCACCCCTCCACTTT.

This clonotype was observed at least ten times. V is TRBV29-1 and J is TRBJ2-5; no clear D. This CDR3 has 12 amino acids. Germline CDR1 reads SQVTM; CDR2 reads ANQGSEA. Trimming shortened V by 7 bases and J by 2 bases, and 11 bases separated the two germline ends. CDR3: CSALTQQETQYF. The CDR3 DNA sequence: TGCAGCGCTCTCACTCAGCAAGAGACCCAGTACTTC.

In this sample, this clonotype turned up many times. V is TRBV24-1 and J is TRBJ2-1; 10 bases agree with TRBD2. This CDR3 contains 16 residues. Trimming removed 3 bases from V and 3 bases from J; junction bases left unmatched: 4. CDR1 KGHDR and CDR2 SFDVKD come from the germline V gene. DNA for the CDR3: TGTGCCACCAGTGATAGACTAGCGGGCCGCTACAATGAGCAGTTCTTC. It specifies CATSDRLAGRYNEQFF.

This clonotype was detected many times. This rearrangement joins TRBV5-8 to TRBJ2-5, with TRBD1 identical over 8 bases. Germline lookup yields CDR1 SGHTS and CDR2 YDEGEE. The CDR3 length is 15 residues. Trimming took 4 bases from V and 3 from J; bases not matched to a gene: 8. This CDR3 is CASSTQGGKKETQYF. CDR3 coding DNA: TGTGCCAGCAGCACACAGGGGGGTAAGAAAGAGACCCAGTACTTC.

This clonotype appeared many times. The CDR3 loop is CASSSGDRGTQETQYF. For the CDR3, the DNA is TGTGCCAGCAGCTCGGGGGACAGGGGCACCCAAGAGACCCAGTACTTC. The chain uses TRBV11-2 and TRBJ2-5; 10 bases are a match to TRBD1. Germline V CDR1 and CDR2: SGHAT, FQNNGV. With 4 bases clipped from V and 1 base from J, the junction kept 6 bases outside the gene matches. This CDR3 has 16 amino acids.

There are many counts of this clonotype. The chain combines TRBV7-2 with TRBJ2-1; TRBD2 agrees at 14 bases. This CDR3 has 14 amino acids. V gave up 5 bases and J gave up 15 bases; unmatched junction bases: 9. Germline loops: CDR1 SGHTA, CDR2 FQGNSA. The CDR3 bases are TGTGCCAGCAGCCGACCGGGACTAGCGGGAGTTCTGTTCTTC. As protein: CASSRPGLAGVLFF. Using reference TRBV7-2 and TRBJ2-1 for the parts outside the CDR3, the full variable domain is GAGVSQSPSNKVTEKGKDVELRCDPISGHTALYWYRQSLGQGLEFLIYFQGNSAPDKSGLPSDRFSAERTGGSVSTLTIQRTQQEDSAVYLCASSRPGLAGVLFFGPGTRLTVL.

In its sample, this clonotype was seen many times. V is TRBV11-2 and J is TRBJ2-1; TRBD2 aligns across 8 bases. V shed 6 bases, J shed 4 bases, and the junction held 11 bases outside the gene matches. The CDR3 is made up of 16 amino acids. Germline CDR1 and CDR2: SGHAT and FQNNGV. CDR3 amino acids: CASSGISGKQYNEQFF. Here the CDR3 DNA reads TGTGCCAGCAGTGGGATTAGCGGGAAACAGTACAATGAGCAGTTCTTC.

This clonotype was observed a handful of times. The genes are TRBV20-1 and TRBJ2-7, with 9 nucleotides matching TRBD2. Germline V gives CDR1 DFQATT, CDR2 SNEGSKA (reference sequence). Losses at the gene ends were 4 bases for V and 3 bases for J; bases not matched to a gene: 10. CDR3 length: 15 residues. Written as DNA, the CDR3 is TGCAGTGCTATCCCACCCGCTAGCGGGAACTACGAGCAGTACTTC. It yields the protein CSAIPPASGNYEQYF.

This clonotype was detected ten times or more. The chain recombines TRBV2 with TRBJ1-4; 7 bases line up with TRBD1. In germline, CDR1 is SNHLY, CDR2 FYNNEI. CDR3 length equals 16 residues. V shed 6 bases and J 0 bases; nucleotides not matched to a gene: 7. The CDR3, as DNA: TGTGCCAGCAGCGCGGGACAGCTTGCAACTAATGAAAAACTGTTTTTT. It translates to CASSAGQLATNEKLFF.

Points on this clonotype: A read error may be the cause here, since a much bigger clone is one base away. The chain has TRBV6-1 and TRBJ1-2; TRBD1 agrees at 9 bases. Trimming at V came to 7 bases and at J to 1 base, leaving 4 bases not matched to a gene. CDR3 length equals 14 residues. Germline assignment: CDR1 MNHNS and CDR2 SASEGT. CDR3 nucleotides: TGTGCCAGCAATGGACAGGGGCTTAACTATGGCTACACCTTC. Translated: CASNGQGLNYGYTF.

This clonotype showed up many times. J is TRBJ2-7 and V is TRBV5-8; D gene ambiguous. The CDR3 is 13 amino acids. V was clipped by 0 bases and J by 6 bases, with 10 bases between them. CDR1 is SGHTS, CDR2 YDEGEE, per germline. The chain's CDR3 is CASSLDQLAEQYF. DNA for the CDR3: TGTGCCAGCAGCTTGGATCAGCTCGCCGAGCAGTACTTC.

This clonotype was counted at least ten times. The rearrangement joins TRBV29-1 to TRBJ2-7; the D gene is possibly TRBD2 (6 bases). This CDR3 has 13 amino acids. Per the germline V gene, CDR1 is SQVTM and CDR2 is ANQGSEA. Trimming took 6 bases from V and 2 from J, leaving 14 bases between them. The CDR3 region is CSVKGGVTYEQYF. The CDR3 DNA reads as TGCAGCGTCAAAGGCGGGGTTACCTACGAGCAGTACTTC.

Many counts were recorded for this clonotype. The chain carries TRBV5-6 and TRBJ1-6; tentative D call: TRBD1 (6 bases). Trimming took 4 bases from V and 7 from J, leaving 9 bases between them. There are 13 residues in the CDR3. Per the germline V gene, CDR1 is SGHDT and CDR2 is YYEEEE. The CDR3: CASSNTGNSPLHF. The CDR3 coding sequence is TGTGCCAGCAGCAACACAGGGAATTCACCCCTCCACTTT.